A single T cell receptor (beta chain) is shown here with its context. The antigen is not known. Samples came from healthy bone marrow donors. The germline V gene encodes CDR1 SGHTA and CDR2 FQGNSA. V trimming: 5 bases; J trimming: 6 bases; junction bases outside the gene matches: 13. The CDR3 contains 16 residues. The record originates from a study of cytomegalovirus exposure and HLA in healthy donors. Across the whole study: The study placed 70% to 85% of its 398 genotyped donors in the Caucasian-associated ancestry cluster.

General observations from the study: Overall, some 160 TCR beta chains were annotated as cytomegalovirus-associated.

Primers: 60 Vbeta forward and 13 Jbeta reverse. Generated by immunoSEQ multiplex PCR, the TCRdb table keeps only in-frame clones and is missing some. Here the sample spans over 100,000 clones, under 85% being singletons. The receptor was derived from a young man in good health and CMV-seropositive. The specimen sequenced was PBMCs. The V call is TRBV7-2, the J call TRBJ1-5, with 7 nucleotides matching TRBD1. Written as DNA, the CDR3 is TGTGCCAGCAGCCCTATTTCAGGGGGTTTGGGTCAGCCCCAGCATTTT. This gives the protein CASSPISGGLGQPQHF.